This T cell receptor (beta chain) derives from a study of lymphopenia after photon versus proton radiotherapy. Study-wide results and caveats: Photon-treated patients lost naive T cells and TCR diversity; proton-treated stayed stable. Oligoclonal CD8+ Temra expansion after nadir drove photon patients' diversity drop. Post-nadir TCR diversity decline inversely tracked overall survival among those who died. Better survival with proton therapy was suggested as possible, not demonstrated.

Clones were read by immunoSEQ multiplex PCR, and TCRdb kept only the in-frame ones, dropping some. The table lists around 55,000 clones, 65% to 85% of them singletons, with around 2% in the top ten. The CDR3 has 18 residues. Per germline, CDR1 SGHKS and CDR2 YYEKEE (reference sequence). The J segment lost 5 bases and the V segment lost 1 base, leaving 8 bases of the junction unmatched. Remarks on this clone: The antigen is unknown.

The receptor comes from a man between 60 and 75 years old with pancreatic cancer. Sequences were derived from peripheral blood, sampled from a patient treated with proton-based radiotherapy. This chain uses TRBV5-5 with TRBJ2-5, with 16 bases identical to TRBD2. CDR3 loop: CASSLIHGTSGRDETQYF. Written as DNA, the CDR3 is TGTGCCAGCAGCTTGATACATGGGACTAGCGGGAGGGATGAGACCCAGTACTTC.